These 29 T cell receptor beta chains originate from one sample sequenced in a study of T cell responses to AZD1222 COVID-19 vaccine (dated by TCRdb to the early 2020s). Interpreted using the paper, the time point label stands for: about 28 days (+/-7) after the second vaccine dose. Preparation of the library involved the immunoSEQ multiplex PCR assay. TCRdb mirrors the immuneACCESS table, restricted to in-frame sequences. Some clones are absent from its copies; in checked studies, under half trace to an unresolved V gene, and the reason for the others is unknown. This sample comprises about 160,000 clones, more than 75% of them detected only once. Clones ranked in the top ten supply 4.3% of the sample. Material: peripheral blood, obtained 28 days after the second AZD1222 dose. These TCRs come from an adult who received the AZD1222 COVID-19 vaccine.

The V and J genes are TRBV5-5 and TRBJ2-5; TRBD2 is a possible D gene (6 bases). Trimming removed 4 bases at V and 4 bases at J, with 17 bases between. The CDR3 is 15 residues long. The germline CDR1 and CDR2 sequences are SGHKS and YYEKEE (reference sequence). The CDR3 sequence: CASSTRDFLLETQYF. Here the CDR3 DNA reads TGTGCCAGCAGCACCCGGGACTTCCTCCTAGAGACCCAGTACTTC.

The V and J genes are TRBV6-1 and TRBJ2-3, with 7 bases fitting TRBD2. After removal of 2 bases from V and 3 bases from J, the junction contained 2 bases not matched to a gene. This CDR3 is 14 amino acids long. Germline V gives CDR1 MNHNS, CDR2 SASEGT. CDR3 coding DNA: TGTGCCAGCAGTGAACCCGGGGGGACAGATACGCAGTATTTT. It is translated as CASSEPGGTDTQYF.

The rearrangement links TRBV9 to TRBJ1-1; 7 positions agree with TRBD1. The CDR3 runs to 14 residues. CDR1 SGDLS and CDR2 YYNGEE come from the germline V gene. Trimming removed 5 bases from V and 5 bases from J; junction bases left unmatched: 9. The CDR3 DNA reads as TGTGCCAGCAGAGATACAGGGGTACGGACTGAAGCTTTCTTT. Its protein product is CASRDTGVRTEAFF.

The genes are TRBV4-1 and TRBJ1-1; D possibly corresponds to TRBD1 (5 bases). The CDR3 contains 16 residues. V gave up 0 bases and J gave up 0 bases, with 11 bases separating them. The germline V gene has CDR1 MGHRA and CDR2 YSYEKL. Here the CDR3 reads CASSQDQGPLNTEAFF. As DNA, the CDR3 is TGCGCCAGCAGCCAAGATCAGGGCCCTCTGAACACTGAAGCTTTCTTT.

Only a few counts were recorded for this clone. This chain uses TRBV12-3 or TRBV12-4 with TRBJ1-2; D is unresolved. Trimming cost V 1 base and J 6 bases, with 9 bases left between them. The CDR3 runs to 13 residues. CDR3 loop: CASSLGGIDGYTF. In nucleotides, the CDR3 is TGTGCCAGCAGTTTAGGAGGTATCGATGGCTACACCTTC.

This chain joins TRBV6-5 and TRBJ1-2; tentative D call: TRBD1 (6 bases). The CDR3 runs to 14 residues. V shed 6 bases and J shed 2 bases, with 13 bases lying between them. Per the germline V gene, CDR1 is MNHEY and CDR2 is SVGAGI. CDR3 coding DNA: TGTGCCAGCAGGGATGACAGGCCAAACTATGGCTACACCTTC. Translating it yields CASRDDRPNYGYTF.

The chain links TRBV19 to TRBJ2-3, with 8 bases lining up with TRBD2. The CDR3 runs to 14 residues. Germline CDR1 is LNHDA and CDR2 is SQIVND (reference sequence). Trimming at V came to 3 bases and at J to 5 bases, leaving 4 bases not matched to a gene. The CDR3 spells CASSIVAGLDTQYF. The CDR3 DNA is TGTGCCAGTAGTATTGTAGCGGGGCTAGATACGCAGTATTTT.

V and J are TRBV3-1 (or the pseudogene TRBV3-2) and TRBJ2-3; possible D gene TRBD1, 6 bases. In germline, CDR1 is LGHDT, CDR2 YNNKEL (reference sequence). The CDR3 totals 18 residues. Trimming removed 4 bases at V and 0 bases at J, with 20 bases between. CDR3: CASSRPLQGQPSTDTQYF. The DNA for the CDR3 is TGTGCCAGCAGCCGGCCATTACAGGGACAACCTAGCACAGATACGCAGTATTTT.

The chain recombines TRBV5-1 with TRBJ1-3; no clear D. The CDR3 loop spans 16 amino acids. The germline V gene has CDR1 SGHRS and CDR2 YFSETQ. The V and J ends lost 0 bases and 4 bases respectively, with 14 bases between them. The CDR3 bases are TGCGCCAGCAGCTTGGAGGCCTATCAACCCGGAAACACCATATATTTT. Residues: CASSLEAYQPGNTIYF.

The chain is built from TRBV7-9 and TRBJ2-3, with a possible D match to TRBD2 (6 bases). Trimming took off 4 bases at V and 0 bases at J, with 11 bases between the two ends. Germline CDR1 SEHNR, CDR2 FQNEAQ (reference sequence). The CDR3 has 15 amino acids. The CDR3 coding sequence is TGTGCCAGCAGCTGGGGGGTGGTAAGCACAGATACGCAGTATTTT. This codes for CASSWGVVSTDTQYF.

The chain joins TRBV5-6 to TRBJ2-7; D not certain. Germline-derived CDR1 and CDR2 are SGHDT and YYEEEE. The CDR3 is 15 residues long. With 3 bases removed from V and 0 bases from J, the gap between germline ends came to 13 bases. The CDR3 loop is CASSSTAVSSYEQYF. The CDR3 DNA reads as TGTGCCAGCAGCTCCACGGCCGTAAGCTCCTACGAGCAGTACTTC.

The chain recombines TRBV14 with TRBJ1-6, with a weak D call TRBD1 (6 bases). The CDR3 runs 14 residues. In germline, CDR1 is SGHDN, CDR2 FVKESK. Trimming stripped 5 bases from V and 10 bases from J, with 15 bases between. The CDR3 DNA reads as TGTGCCAGCAGCTGGACAGAGGGAACCTCACCCCTCCACTTT. It yields the protein CASSWTEGTSPLHF.

The genes are TRBV7-8 and TRBJ2-7, with D tentatively TRBD1 or TRBD2 (6 bases each). Germline loops: CDR1 SGHVS, CDR2 FQNEAQ. The V gene lost 5 bases and the J gene lost 5 bases, with 22 bases spanning the gap. CDR3 length equals 16 residues. DNA for the CDR3: TGTGCCAGCAGCGATTTCGGGGGCTCGGGAGTCCACGAGCAGTACTTC. Translation: CASSDFGGSGVHEQYF.

The chain carries TRBV7-9 and TRBJ2-1; D is ambiguous. CDR1 SEHNR and CDR2 FQNEAQ come from the germline V gene (reference sequence). The CDR3 extends over 14 amino acids. The germline V and J ends were trimmed by 1 base and 4 bases, with 8 bases remaining between them. The CDR3 here is CASSLVRIYNEQFF. DNA for the CDR3: TGTGCCAGCAGCTTAGTACGGATTTACAATGAGCAGTTCTTC.

V and J are TRBV19 and TRBJ1-3; D gene uncertain. The germline CDR1 and CDR2 sequences are LNHDA and SQIVND (reference sequence). This CDR3 contains 14 residues. V was shortened by 8 bases and J by 2 bases, with 13 bases between the two germline ends. CDR3 amino acids: CASAHLTPGNTIYF. The CDR3 DNA reads TGTGCCAGTGCCCACCTGACCCCTGGAAACACCATATATTTT.

This chain uses TRBV6-2 or TRBV6-3 with TRBJ2-1; tentative D call: TRBD1 (5 bases). Germline V gene data show CDR1 as MNHEY and CDR2 as SVGEGT. The CDR3 has 16 residues. V lost 0 bases and J lost 1, with 10 bases in between. CDR3 DNA sequence: TGTGCCAGCAGTTACTCGGCAGGGCCGTCCTACAATGAGCAGTTCTTC. As protein: CASSYSAGPSYNEQFF.

A note on this clone: An end of the junction does not agree with germline; a read error may underlie this. The genes are TRBV7-2 and TRBJ2-3, with D possibly called TRBD1 or TRBD2 (6 bases each). Germline loops: CDR1 SGHTA, CDR2 FQGNSA. CDR3 length: 13 amino acids. CDR3 in DNA: TGTGCCAGCAGCTTAGTAACCCGGGGGCTTCTAAAATTT. This translates into CASSLVTRGLLKF.

The gene calls are TRBV29-1 and TRBJ2-2, with 7 bases identical to TRBD1. Germline V gene lookup returns CDR1 SQVTM and CDR2 ANQGSEA. The CDR3 is made up of 13 amino acids. V gave up 4 bases and J gave up 6 bases; unmatched junction bases: 5. CDR3: CSVAPTGSGELFF. CDR3 nucleotides: TGCAGCGTTGCGCCGACAGGGTCCGGGGAGCTGTTTTTT.

This clone was counted a few times. The chain combines TRBV5-1 with TRBJ1-2, with D perhaps matching TRBD1 (5 bases). The CDR3 is 14 amino acids. Between the trimmed V and J ends, which lost 4 bases and 4 bases, there was a span of 14 bases. Germline-derived CDR1 and CDR2 are SGHRS and YFSETQ. The CDR3, as DNA: TGCGCCAGCAGCCCGCCTGGGGACGGCTATGGCTACACCTTC. This sequence encodes CASSPPGDGYGYTF.

The genes are TRBV7-9 and TRBJ2-7, with D possibly being TRBD1 (6 bases). The CDR3 is 13 amino acids. Per the germline V gene, CDR1 is SEHNR and CDR2 is FQNEAQ (reference sequence). V dropped 5 bases and J dropped 6 bases, with 14 bases sitting between them. CDR3 residues: CASSPPTGVEQYF. DNA for the CDR3: TGTGCCAGCAGCCCCCCGACAGGCGTCGAGCAGTACTTC. Looking up the rest from reference TRBV7-9 and TRBJ2-7 gives the full variable domain: DTGVSQNPRHKITKRGQNVTFRCDPISEHNRLYWYRQTLGQGPEFLTYFQNEAQLEKSRLLSDRFSAERPKGSFSTLEIQRTEQGDSAMYLCASSPPTGVEQYFGPGTRLTVT.

The V call is TRBV2, the J call TRBJ2-6, with TRBD1 identical over 7 bases. Germline V CDR1 and CDR2: SNHLY, FYNNEI. V trimming: 5 bases; J trimming: 1 base; junction bases outside the gene matches: 5. The CDR3 extends over 16 amino acids. CDR3 DNA sequence: TGTGCCAGCAGTCAAGACAGGGTATCTGGGGCCAACGTCCTGACTTTC. It codes for CASSQDRVSGANVLTF.

This clone was observed once. V gene TRBV30 combines with J gene TRBJ2-5; D perhaps matches TRBD2 (6 bases). V lost 4 bases, J lost 2 bases, and 20 bases lay in between. Germline assignment: CDR1 GTSNPN and CDR2 SVGIG (reference sequence). The CDR3 is 16 residues long. The CDR3 DNA reads as TGTGCCTGGATCGCTGGATTGTGGGGGGATCAAGAGACCCAGTACTTC. Its protein is CAWIAGLWGDQETQYF.

V is TRBV27 and J is TRBJ1-2; unclear D gene. Germline lookup yields CDR1 MNHEY and CDR2 SMNVEV (reference sequence). This CDR3 comprises 13 residues. The V gene lost 5 bases and the J gene lost 4 bases, with 11 bases spanning the gap. CDR3 residues: CASSRHAIYGYTF. For the CDR3, the DNA is TGTGCCAGCAGTCGACACGCTATCTATGGCTACACCTTC.

The rearrangement joins TRBV6-5 to TRBJ1-1; D ambiguous. Looked up from germline, CDR1 is MNHEY and CDR2 is SVGAGI. This CDR3 contains 15 residues. Trimming shortened V by 6 bases and J by 2 bases, and 16 bases separated the two germline ends. The CDR3 DNA follows: TGTGCCAGCAGGCCCCCCATGTCAGAAAACACTGAAGCTTTCTTT. Protein product: CASRPPMSENTEAFF.

In its sample, this clone was seen once. The chain has TRBV5-5 and TRBJ2-7; D is perhaps TRBD2 (6 bases). Germline V gene sequence: CDR1 SGHKS, CDR2 YYEKEE (reference sequence). The CDR3 has 15 amino acids. V was shortened by 0 bases and J by 0 bases, with 10 bases between the two germline ends. The CDR3 sequence: CASSLDLAYSYEQYF. As DNA, the CDR3 is TGTGCCAGCAGCTTGGATCTAGCGTACTCCTACGAGCAGTACTTC.

This clone was seen a single time. The rearrangement uses TRBV11-2 and TRBJ1-1; D is unresolved. From germline, CDR1 is SGHAT and CDR2 FQNNGV. The CDR3 consists of 13 residues. The V and J ends lost 0 bases and 1 base respectively, with 3 bases between them. CDR3 sequence: CASSLDWNTEAFF. For the CDR3, the DNA is TGTGCCAGCAGCTTAGACTGGAACACTGAAGCTTTCTTT. Complete variable domain (other parts from reference TRBV11-2 and TRBJ1-1): EAGVAQSPRYKIIEKRQSVAFWCNPISGHATLYWYQQILGQGPKLLIQFQNNGVVDDSQLPKDRFSAERLKGVDSTLKIQPAKLEDSAVYLCASSLDWNTEAFFGQGTRLTVV.

The chain uses TRBV5-1 and TRBJ2-1; 13 bases fit TRBD2. J gave up 10 bases and V 4 bases, and 8 bases lay outside the gene matches. There are 15 residues in the CDR3. The germline V gene encodes CDR1 SGHRS and CDR2 YFSETQ. The CDR3 DNA is TGCGCCAGCAGCGCAACTAGCGGGGGGGCCCGGGAGCAGTTCTTC. It is translated as CASSATSGGAREQFF.

V is TRBV11-2 and J is TRBJ2-3; 8 bases line up with TRBD2. Per germline, CDR1 SGHAT and CDR2 FQNNGV. CDR3 length equals 18 residues. J gave up 0 bases and V 5 bases, and 13 bases lay outside the gene matches. The CDR3 here is CASSGRLPAGASTDTQYF. CDR3 nucleotide sequence: TGTGCCAGCAGCGGCAGACTCCCAGCGGGGGCTAGCACAGATACGCAGTATTTT.

The J gene is TRBJ1-2, the V gene TRBV7-9, with D hard to call. V was shortened by 3 bases and J by 2 bases, with 10 bases between the two germline ends. Germline assignment: CDR1 SEHNR and CDR2 FQNEAQ (reference sequence). CDR3 size: 14 residues. CDR3 loop: CASSFAAQNYGYTF. CDR3 nucleotide sequence: TGTGCCAGCAGCTTTGCGGCGCAAAACTATGGCTACACCTTC.